One and the same sample provided the 10 T cell receptor beta chains below, sequenced in a study of CD8+CD57+ T cells in acquired aplastic anemia. For CDR3 and TCR beta VDJ profiling, genomic DNA was the template used. One entry per CDR3 protein, called by TCRdb with MiXCR from the reads. Here the sample spans some 170,000 distinct CDR3 sequences, approximately 40% being singletons. Sequencing was performed on sorted CD4+, CD8+, or CD8+CD57+ T cells (not recorded which) from PBMCs. These receptors all come from a human donor in good health.

This clonotype was seen only a few times. This chain connects TRBV4-1 to TRBJ1-5; D remains ambiguous. Germline V lookup: CDR1 MGHRA, CDR2 YSYEKL. CDR3 size: 18 residues. Trimming shortened V by 1 base and J by 6 bases, and 22 bases separated the two germline ends. The CDR3 sequence: CASSQGTVWASSGQPQHF. The DNA of the CDR3 is TGCGCCAGCAGCCAAGGGACGGTGTGGGCTTCTTCAGGTCAGCCCCAGCATTTT.

To note about this clonotype: A read error is possible here, since a much larger clone lies one base away. The chain is built from TRBV5-4 and TRBJ1-1; 7 nucleotides line up with TRBD1. The germline CDR1 and CDR2 sequences are SGHNT and YYREEE (reference sequence). With 0 bases clipped from V and 3 bases from J, the junction kept 5 bases outside the gene matches. The CDR3 spans 15 residues. Here the CDR3 DNA reads TGTGCCAGCAGCTTGGTGTCTCAGGGGGACACTGAAGCTTTCTTT. Its translation is CASSLVSQGDTEAFF.

The chain carries TRBV27 and TRBJ2-2, with D hard to call. Germline V gene sequence: CDR1 MNHEY, CDR2 SMNVEV (reference sequence). The V gene lost 5 bases and the J gene lost 7 bases, with 17 bases spanning the gap. This CDR3 is 15 amino acids long. DNA for the CDR3: TGTGCCAGCAGTCCCGACATGGGAATGGGCGGGGAGCTGTTTTTT. Its protein is CASSPDMGMGGELFF.

This clonotype was observed a few times. The chain has TRBV6-1 and TRBJ1-2, with D tentatively TRBD1 (5 bases). Trimming shortened V by 0 bases and J by 6 bases, and 20 bases separated the two germline ends. The CDR3 extends over 17 amino acids. CDR1 and CDR2 (germline): MNHNS, SASEGT. Here the CDR3 reads CASSEALRPGLPDGYTF. CDR3 DNA sequence: TGTGCCAGCAGTGAAGCGCTGAGGCCGGGGCTCCCTGATGGCTACACCTTC.

This clonotype has ten or more counts. The rearrangement joins TRBV11-2 to TRBJ2-2, with D perhaps matching TRBD1 (6 bases). V lost 4 bases, J lost 5 bases, and 11 bases lay in between. The CDR3 covers 14 residues. The germline V gene has CDR1 SGHAT and CDR2 FQNNGV. The CDR3 sequence is CASSYGQTTGELFF. The CDR3 region has the DNA TGTGCCAGCAGCTACGGACAGACGACCGGGGAGCTGTTTTTT.

Turning to this clonotype: It may be a read error: a sequence one base away is much more abundant. This chain connects TRBV5-1 to TRBJ2-1, with D tentatively TRBD1 (7 bases). There are 15 residues in the CDR3. The germline gives CDR1 SGHRS, CDR2 YFSETQ. The CDR3 sequence is CASSPRGRGYNGQFF. The DNA of the CDR3 is TGCGCCAGCAGCCCGAGGGGGCGGGGATACAATGGGCAGTTCTTC.

This clonotype was counted between two and nine times. The CDR3 DNA sequence: TGTGCCACGTGGGATTACTTGGGCTATACGCAGTATTTT. This codes for CATWDYLGYTQYF. The chain employs TRBV15 and TRBJ2-3; D unresolved. V dropped 9 bases and J dropped 7 bases, with 17 bases sitting between them. The CDR3 length is 13 residues. Germline V gene sequence: CDR1 LNHNV, CDR2 YYDKDF (reference sequence).

As regards this clonotype: Being one base from a much bigger clone, this may be a read error. The chain carries TRBV4-3 and TRBJ1-2, with TRBD1 as a possible D gene (5 bases). The germline V gene has CDR1 LGHNA and CDR2 YSLEER. The CDR3 loop spans 13 amino acids. The CDR3 sequence is CASSPGPGYGCTF. CDR3 nucleotide sequence: TGCGCCAGCAGCCCGGGACCCGGGTATGGCTGCACCTTC.

This clonotype was detected many times. The gene calls are TRBV20-1 and TRBJ1-1, with a tentative D call TRBD1 (6 bases). The CDR3 has 13 amino acids. The V gene's germline CDR1 is DFQATT and CDR2 SNEGSKA (reference sequence). Trimming shortened V by 6 bases and J by 1 base, and 12 bases separated the two germline ends. This CDR3 is CSAAGHANTEAFF. CDR3 nucleotide sequence: TGCAGTGCGGCGGGACACGCGAACACTGAAGCTTTCTTT.

The J gene is TRBJ1-2, the V gene TRBV10-3, with 7 bases that match TRBD1. This CDR3 has 14 residues. Germline assignment: CDR1 ENHRY and CDR2 SYGVKD. The junction had 11 bases not matched to a gene; V was cut back by 10 bases and J by 3 bases. CDR3 sequence: CASSRTGVHYGYTF. In DNA form, the CDR3 reads TGTGCCAGCAGCCGGACAGGCGTTCACTATGGCTACACCTTC.